This T cell receptor beta chain is drawn from a study of beta chain features in type 1 diabetes. Germline values: CDR1 MDHEN, CDR2 SYDVKM. The CDR3 sequence is 13 residues long. V shed 11 bases and J 7 bases; nucleotides not matched to a gene: 10. Details on this clone: The antigen remains unidentified.

General study results and limits: Type 1 diabetes patients had TCRB CDR3s that were shorter (moderately but significantly so) in all four CD4+ subsets.

A CD45RO/CCR7/CD25/CD127/CD95/CD27 panel sorted naive, central memory, regulatory and stem cell-like memory CD4+ cells. Sequencing targeted expressed TCRB transcripts, as all isolated RNA had been reverse transcribed. Samples of naive, central memory and regulatory T cells yielded a mean of approximately 3.7 million reads. Sequencing was performed with immunoSEQ multiplex PCR; in TCRdb, only in-frame clones are kept and a portion is missing. The repertoire holds hundreds of thousands of clones, with 30% as singletons. The receptor was derived from a young man in good health. The sample comprised naive CD4+ T cells from blood. The rearrangement joins TRBV28 to TRBJ1-5; 8 bases are a match to TRBD1. CDR3 in amino acids: CAGQTGVEQPQHF. The DNA for the CDR3 is TGTGCCGGCCAGACAGGGGTGGAACAGCCCCAGCATTTT.